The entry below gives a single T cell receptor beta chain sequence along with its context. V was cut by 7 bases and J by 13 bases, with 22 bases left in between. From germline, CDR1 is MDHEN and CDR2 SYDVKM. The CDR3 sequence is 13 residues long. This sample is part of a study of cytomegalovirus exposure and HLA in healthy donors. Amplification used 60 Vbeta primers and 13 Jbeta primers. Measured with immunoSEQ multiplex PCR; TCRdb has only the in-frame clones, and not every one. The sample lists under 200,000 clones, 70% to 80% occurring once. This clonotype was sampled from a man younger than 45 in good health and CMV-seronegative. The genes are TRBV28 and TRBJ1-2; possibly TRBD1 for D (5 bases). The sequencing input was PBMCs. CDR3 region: CASTLWGGEPRTF. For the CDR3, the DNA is TGTGCCAGCACTCTTTGGGGGGGGGAGCCTCGCACCTTC.